The source of this T cell receptor beta chain is a study of T cell repertoires in cytomegalovirus infection. For the study at large: CMV infection together with matching HLA type was indicated by public TCR beta signatures. Study findings and constraints: Identification of carriers of CMV plus the relevant HLA was performed using cumulative public TCR beta family frequency. There were HLA-C-restricted CMV-specific TCR beta clonotypes dominating the ex vivo response.

TCRdb reprocessed the reads with MiXCR, giving one entry per CDR3 protein. Of more than 350,000 distinct CDR3 sequences listed, approximately 33% were seen once; the top ten hold roughly 15%. There are a few counts of this clonotype. The antigen is undetermined. This CDR3 has 15 amino acids. V gave up 0 bases and J gave up 7 bases, with 15 bases separating them. Germline assignment: CDR1 MNHEY and CDR2 SMNVEV (reference sequence). This TCR was sampled from a human donor in good health (CMV status not recorded). Some clones in this sample may be carry-over from other donors' samples. The sample comprised PBMCs. The chain has TRBV27 and TRBJ1-2; D is possibly TRBD1 (6 bases). The CDR3 loop reads CASSLSYRAVGGYTF. The CDR3 DNA is TGTGCCAGCAGTTTATCGTACAGGGCGGTAGGTGGCTACACCTTC.